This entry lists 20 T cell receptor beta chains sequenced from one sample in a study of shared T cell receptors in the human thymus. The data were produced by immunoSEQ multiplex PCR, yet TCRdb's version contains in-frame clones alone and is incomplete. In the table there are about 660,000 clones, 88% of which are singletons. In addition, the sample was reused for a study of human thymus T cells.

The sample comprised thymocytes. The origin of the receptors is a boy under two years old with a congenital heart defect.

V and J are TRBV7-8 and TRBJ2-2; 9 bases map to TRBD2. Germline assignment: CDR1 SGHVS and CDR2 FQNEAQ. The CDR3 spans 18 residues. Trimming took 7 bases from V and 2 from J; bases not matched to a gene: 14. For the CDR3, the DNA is TGTGCCAGCACGCGGGGGGGCAGGTTCACAAGAAACACCGGGGAGCTGTTTTTT. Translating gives CASTRGGRFTRNTGELFF.

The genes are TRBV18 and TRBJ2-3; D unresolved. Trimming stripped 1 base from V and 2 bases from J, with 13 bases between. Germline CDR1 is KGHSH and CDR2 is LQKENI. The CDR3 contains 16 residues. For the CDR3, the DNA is TGTGCCAGCTCACCACATGGTCGGCGGTTCACAGATACGCAGTATTTT. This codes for CASSPHGRRFTDTQYF. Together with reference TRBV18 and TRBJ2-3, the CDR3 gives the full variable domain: NAGVMQNPRHLVRRRGQEARLRCSPMKGHSHVYWYRQLPEEGLKFMVYLQKENIIDESGMPKERFSAEFPKEGPSILRIQQVVRGDSAAYFCASSPHGRRFTDTQYFGPGTRLTVL.

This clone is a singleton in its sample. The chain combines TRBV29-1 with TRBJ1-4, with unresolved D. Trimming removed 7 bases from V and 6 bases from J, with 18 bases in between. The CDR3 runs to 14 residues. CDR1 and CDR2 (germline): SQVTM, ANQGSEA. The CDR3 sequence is CSALNGRRDEKLFF. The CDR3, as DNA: TGCAGCGCCCTGAACGGTCGGAGAGATGAAAAACTGTTTTTT.

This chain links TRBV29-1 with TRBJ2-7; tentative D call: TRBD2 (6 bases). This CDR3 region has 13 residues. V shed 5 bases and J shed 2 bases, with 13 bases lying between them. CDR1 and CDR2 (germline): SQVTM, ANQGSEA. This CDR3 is CSVCVGEAYEQYF. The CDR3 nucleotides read TGCAGCGTTTGCGTGGGGGAGGCCTACGAGCAGTACTTC.

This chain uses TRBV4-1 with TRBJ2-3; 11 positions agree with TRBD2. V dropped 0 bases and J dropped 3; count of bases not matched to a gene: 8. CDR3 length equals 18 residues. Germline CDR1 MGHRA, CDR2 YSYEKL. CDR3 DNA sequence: TGCGCCAGCAGCCAAGAGCGTCTAGCGGGAGGTGTAACAGATACGCAGTATTTT. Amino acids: CASSQERLAGGVTDTQYF.

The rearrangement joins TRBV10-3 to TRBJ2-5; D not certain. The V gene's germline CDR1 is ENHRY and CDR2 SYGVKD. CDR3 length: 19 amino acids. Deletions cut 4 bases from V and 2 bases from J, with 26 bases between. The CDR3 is CAISVSPPRLALGQETQYF. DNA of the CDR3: TGTGCCATCAGTGTGTCCCCCCCCCGACTTGCGTTAGGACAAGAGACCCAGTACTTC.

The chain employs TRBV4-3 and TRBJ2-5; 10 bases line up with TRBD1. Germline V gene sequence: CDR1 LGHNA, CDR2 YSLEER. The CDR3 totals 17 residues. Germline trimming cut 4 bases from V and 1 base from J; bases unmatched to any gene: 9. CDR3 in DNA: TGCGCCAGCAGCCTCTGGGGGGACAGGGGAGGCCAAGAGACCCAGTACTTC. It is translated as CASSLWGDRGGQETQYF.

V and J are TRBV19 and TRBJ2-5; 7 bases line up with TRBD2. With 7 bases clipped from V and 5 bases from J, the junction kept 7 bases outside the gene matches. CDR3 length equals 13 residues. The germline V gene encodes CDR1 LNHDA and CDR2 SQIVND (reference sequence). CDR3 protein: CASTQGGSETQYF. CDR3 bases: TGTGCCAGTACCCAGGGCGGGAGTGAGACCCAGTACTTC.

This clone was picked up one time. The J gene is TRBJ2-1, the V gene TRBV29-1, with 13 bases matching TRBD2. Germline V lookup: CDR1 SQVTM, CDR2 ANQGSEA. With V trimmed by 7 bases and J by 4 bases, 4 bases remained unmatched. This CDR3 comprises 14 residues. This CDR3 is CSGGLAGTYNEQFF. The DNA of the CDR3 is TGCAGCGGGGGACTAGCGGGAACTTACAATGAGCAGTTCTTC.

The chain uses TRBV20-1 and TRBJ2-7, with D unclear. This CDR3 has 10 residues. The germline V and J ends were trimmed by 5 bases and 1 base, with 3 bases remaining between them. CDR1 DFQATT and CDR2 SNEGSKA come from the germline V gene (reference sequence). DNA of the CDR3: TGCAGTGCTGCGTCCTACGAGCAGTACTTC. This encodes CSAASYEQYF.

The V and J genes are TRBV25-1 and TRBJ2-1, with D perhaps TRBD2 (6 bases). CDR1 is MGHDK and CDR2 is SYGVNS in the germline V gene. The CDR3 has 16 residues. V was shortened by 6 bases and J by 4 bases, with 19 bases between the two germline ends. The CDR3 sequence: CASSSSLLAQYNEQFF. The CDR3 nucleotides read TGTGCCAGCAGCTCATCCCTGCTAGCGCAATACAATGAGCAGTTCTTC.

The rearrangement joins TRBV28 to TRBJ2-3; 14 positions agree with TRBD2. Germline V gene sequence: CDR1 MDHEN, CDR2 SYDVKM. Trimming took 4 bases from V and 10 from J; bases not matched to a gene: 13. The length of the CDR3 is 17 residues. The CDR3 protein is CASSSQTSGRAGAAQYF. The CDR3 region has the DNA TGTGCCAGCAGTTCCCAGACTAGCGGGAGGGCCGGGGCTGCGCAGTATTTT. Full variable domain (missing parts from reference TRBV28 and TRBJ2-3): DVKVTQSSRYLVKRTGEKVFLECVQDMDHENMFWYRQDPGLGLRLIYFSYDVKMKEKGDIPEGYSVSREKKERFSLILESASTNQTSMYLCASSSQTSGRAGAAQYFGPGTRLTVL.

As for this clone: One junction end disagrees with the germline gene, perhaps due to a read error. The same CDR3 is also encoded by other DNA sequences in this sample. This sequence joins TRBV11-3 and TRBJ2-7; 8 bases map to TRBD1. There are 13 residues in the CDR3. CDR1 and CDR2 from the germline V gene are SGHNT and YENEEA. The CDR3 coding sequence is TGTGCCAGCAGCCTAGACAGGGGCTACGAGCAGTACTTC. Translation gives CASSLDRGYEQYF.

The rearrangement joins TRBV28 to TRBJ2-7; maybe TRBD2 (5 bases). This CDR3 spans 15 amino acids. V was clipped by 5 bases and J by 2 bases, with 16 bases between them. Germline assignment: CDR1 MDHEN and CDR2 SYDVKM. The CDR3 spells CASSGLGMRAYEQYF. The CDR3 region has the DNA TGTGCCAGCAGTGGCTTGGGGATGCGGGCCTACGAGCAGTACTTC.

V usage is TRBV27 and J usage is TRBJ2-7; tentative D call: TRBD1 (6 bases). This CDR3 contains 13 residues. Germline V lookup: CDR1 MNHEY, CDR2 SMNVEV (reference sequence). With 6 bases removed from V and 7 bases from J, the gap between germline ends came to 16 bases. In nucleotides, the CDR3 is TGTGCCAGCAGCCCGGCAGGGGTGCGAGAGCAGTACTTC. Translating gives CASSPAGVREQYF.

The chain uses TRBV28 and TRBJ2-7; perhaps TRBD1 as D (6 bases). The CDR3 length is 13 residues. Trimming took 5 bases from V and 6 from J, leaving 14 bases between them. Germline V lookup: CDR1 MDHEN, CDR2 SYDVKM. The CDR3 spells CASSLLRGSEQYF. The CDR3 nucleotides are TGTGCCAGCAGTCTCCTTAGGGGGAGCGAGCAGTACTTC.

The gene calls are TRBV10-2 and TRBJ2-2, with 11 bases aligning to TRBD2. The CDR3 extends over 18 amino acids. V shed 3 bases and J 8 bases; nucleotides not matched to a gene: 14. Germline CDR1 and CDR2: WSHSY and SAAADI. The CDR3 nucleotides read TGCGCCAGCAGTGAATTGGCTAGCGGGAGGAGTGTGAGAGGGGAGCTGTTTTTT. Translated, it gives CASSELASGRSVRGELFF.

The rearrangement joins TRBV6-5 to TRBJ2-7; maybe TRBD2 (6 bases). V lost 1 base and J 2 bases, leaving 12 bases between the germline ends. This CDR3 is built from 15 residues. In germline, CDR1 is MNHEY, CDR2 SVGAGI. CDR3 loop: CASSYWWTTPYEQYF. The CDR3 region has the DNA TGTGCCAGCAGTTACTGGTGGACTACCCCCTACGAGCAGTACTTC.

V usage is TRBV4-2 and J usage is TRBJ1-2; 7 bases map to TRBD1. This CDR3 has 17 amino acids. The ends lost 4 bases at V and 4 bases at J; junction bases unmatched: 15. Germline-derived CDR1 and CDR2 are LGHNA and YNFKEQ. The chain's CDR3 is CASSPSLWDSLPYGYTF. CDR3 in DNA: TGTGCCAGCAGCCCCAGTCTATGGGACAGCCTCCCCTATGGCTACACCTTC.

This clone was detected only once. CDR3 sequence reads: CARTPHLNFAGGDGNEQFF. The CDR3 bases are TGTGCCAGAACACCTCACCTCAACTTCGCGGGGGGCGATGGGAATGAGCAGTTCTTC. The chain has TRBV19 and TRBJ2-1, with 8 bases aligning to TRBD2. Germline V gene sequence: CDR1 LNHDA, CDR2 SQIVND (reference sequence). CDR3 length: 19 amino acids. V gave up 9 bases and J gave up 7 bases; unmatched junction bases: 26.